The sequence of this T cell receptor beta chain was determined in a study of neoadjuvant anti-PD-1 for oral cavity cancer. Time point in this sample: after neoadjuvant nivolumab, at surgical resection. Generated by immunoSEQ multiplex PCR, the TCRdb table keeps only in-frame clones and is missing some. This table holds about 12,000 clones, around 70% found once. Germline loops: CDR1 MDHEN, CDR2 SYDVKM. Trimming took 10 bases from V and 3 from J, leaving 6 bases between them. This CDR3 is built from 10 residues. The input for sequencing was PBMCs, taken after nivolumab (anti-PD-1) treatment. This clonotype originated in a person aged 35-80 years with oral cavity squamous cell carcinoma. This chain uses TRBV28 with TRBJ1-2, with no clear D. The CDR3, as DNA: TGTGCCACCGGGGACTATGGCTACACCTTC. This codes for CATGDYGYTF.